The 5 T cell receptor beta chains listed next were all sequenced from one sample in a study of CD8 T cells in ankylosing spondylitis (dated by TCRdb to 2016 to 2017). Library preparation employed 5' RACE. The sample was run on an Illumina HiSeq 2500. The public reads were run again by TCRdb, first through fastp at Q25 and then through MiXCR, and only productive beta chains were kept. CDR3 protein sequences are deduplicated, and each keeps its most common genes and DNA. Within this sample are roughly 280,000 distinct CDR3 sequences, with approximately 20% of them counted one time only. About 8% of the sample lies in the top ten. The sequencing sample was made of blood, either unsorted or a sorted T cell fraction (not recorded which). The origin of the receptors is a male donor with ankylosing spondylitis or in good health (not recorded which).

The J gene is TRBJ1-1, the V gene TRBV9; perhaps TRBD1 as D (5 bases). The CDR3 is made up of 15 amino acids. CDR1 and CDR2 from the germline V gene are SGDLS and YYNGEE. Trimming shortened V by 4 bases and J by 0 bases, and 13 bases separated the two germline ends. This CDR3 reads CASSPGGQVNTEAFF. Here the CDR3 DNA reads TGTGCCAGCAGCCCCGGGGGTCAGGTGAACACTGAAGCTTTCTTT. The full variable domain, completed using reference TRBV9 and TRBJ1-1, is DSGVTQTPKHLITATGQRVTLRCSPRSGDLSVYWYQQSLDQGLQFLIQYYNGEERAKGNILERFSAQQFPDLHSELNLSSLELGDSALYFCASSPGGQVNTEAFFGQGTRLTVV.

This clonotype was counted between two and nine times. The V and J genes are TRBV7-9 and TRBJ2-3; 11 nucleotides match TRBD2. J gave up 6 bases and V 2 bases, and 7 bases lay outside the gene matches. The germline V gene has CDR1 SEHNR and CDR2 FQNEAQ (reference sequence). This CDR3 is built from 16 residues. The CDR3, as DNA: TGTGCCAGCAGCTTATCTCTAGCGGGGGGTTCGGATACGCAGTATTTT. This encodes CASSLSLAGGSDTQYF. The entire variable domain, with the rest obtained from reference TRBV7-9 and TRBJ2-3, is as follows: DTGVSQNPRHKITKRGQNVTFRCDPISEHNRLYWYRQTLGQGPEFLTYFQNEAQLEKSRLLSDRFSAERPKGSFSTLEIQRTEQGDSAMYLCASSLSLAGGSDTQYFGPGTRLTVL.

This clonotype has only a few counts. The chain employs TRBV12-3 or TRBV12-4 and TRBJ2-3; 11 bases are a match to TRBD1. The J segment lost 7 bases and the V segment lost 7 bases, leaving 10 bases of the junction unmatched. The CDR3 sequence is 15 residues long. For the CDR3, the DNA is TGTGCCAGCACTAAGGGACAGGGGGGTTTGAATACGCAGTATTTT. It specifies CASTKGQGGLNTQYF.

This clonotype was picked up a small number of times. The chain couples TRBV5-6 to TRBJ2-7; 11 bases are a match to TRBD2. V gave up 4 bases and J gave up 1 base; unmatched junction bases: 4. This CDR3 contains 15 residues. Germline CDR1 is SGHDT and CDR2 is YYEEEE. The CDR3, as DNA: TGTGCCAGCAGCCCGACTAGCGGGGCATCCTACGAGCAGTACGTC. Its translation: CASSPTSGASYEQYV.

The CDR3 sequence: CASSFGTGSNEKLFF. For the CDR3, the DNA is TGTGCCAGCAGCTTCGGGACAGGATCAAATGAAAAACTGTTTTTT. V usage is TRBV7-9 and J usage is TRBJ1-4; 8 bases fit TRBD1. There are 15 residues in the CDR3. CDR1 SEHNR and CDR2 FQNEAQ come from the germline V gene (reference sequence). V lost 3 bases to trimming and J lost 5 bases; unmatched junction nucleotides: 5.